This T cell receptor (beta chain) was sequenced during a study of cytotoxic CD8 clonotypes in ibrutinib-treated CLL. Across the study: Responses: approximately 24 partial, 2 complete; after median roughly 68 months, 14 stayed remitted, 12 progressed. Broader study findings: Clonality rose at ibrutinib response, held steady in sustained remission, and fell toward baseline at progression. Baseline clonality exceeded age-matched healthy donors and tracked circulating CD8+ T-cell counts. Sustained-remission patients were sampled at different times than progressing patients were.

Produced via immunoSEQ multiplex PCR; TCRdb's table is partial and in-frame only. The sample contains 250,000 to 350,000 clones, approximately 76% of which appear only once. In the case of this clone: No antigen is known for it.

Trimming removed 7 bases from V and 0 bases from J, with 10 bases in between. CDR1 is MNHNS, CDR2 SASEGT, per germline. CDR3 size: 14 residues. This clonotype originated in a human donor with chronic lymphocytic leukemia. The chain carries TRBV6-1 and TRBJ1-5, with D perhaps TRBD1 (6 bases). The specimen was PBMCs, collected at disease progression, from a patient treated with ibrutinib. The CDR3 protein is CASNRDYSNQPQHF. CDR3 sequence (DNA): TGTGCCAGCAACAGGGATTATAGCAATCAGCCCCAGCATTTT.